Following are 26 T cell receptor beta chains from one sample sequenced in a study of response to subunit inactivated influenza vaccine. MiXCR was run by TCRdb on the RT-PCR reads, yielding one entry per CDR3 protein. Among fewer than 350,000 distinct CDR3 sequences, about a fifth were seen once, and the ten largest hold 9.5% to 13%. This specimen consisted of PBMCs from blood, obtained less than 22 months after vaccination. The receptors were gathered from a man aged 50 to 75 who received an inactivated influenza vaccine.

This clonotype was seen a handful of times. The chain carries TRBV6-5 and TRBJ1-2; TRBD1 is a possible D gene (5 bases). CDR3 size: 14 residues. Germline V gene data show CDR1 as MNHEY and CDR2 as SVGAGI. V dropped 0 bases and J dropped 7 bases, with 12 bases sitting between them. CDR3 DNA: TGTGCCAGCAGTTACTCGGGGGAAGGAGGTGGCTACACCTTC. This translates into CASSYSGEGGGYTF.

This clonotype has ten or more counts. The chain uses TRBV12-3 or TRBV12-4 and TRBJ2-5; no clear D. Between the trimmed V and J ends, which lost 7 bases and 3 bases, there was a span of 6 bases. The CDR3 contains 11 residues. The CDR3 region has the DNA TGTGCCAGCACCCTAGAAGAGACCCAGTACTTC. Translating it yields CASTLEETQYF.

This clonotype was observed a handful of times. The chain links TRBV7-9 to TRBJ2-1, with 10 bases aligning to TRBD1. Trimming cost V 6 bases and J 2 bases; bases outside gene matches: 4. The CDR3 loop spans 15 amino acids. Germline V gives CDR1 SEHNR, CDR2 FQNEAQ (reference sequence). In DNA, the CDR3 is TGTGCCAGCAGAACCGGGACAGGGGCCTACAATGAGCAGTTCTTC. The encoded protein is CASRTGTGAYNEQFF. Full variable domain (missing parts from reference TRBV7-9 and TRBJ2-1): DTGVSQNPRHKITKRGQNVTFRCDPISEHNRLYWYRQTLGQGPEFLTYFQNEAQLEKSRLLSDRFSAERPKGSFSTLEIQRTEQGDSAMYLCASRTGTGAYNEQFFGPGTRLTVL.

The chain is built from TRBV6-2 or TRBV6-3 and TRBJ2-6; 8 bases agree with TRBD1. This CDR3 spans 21 amino acids. The V and J ends lost 3 bases and 2 bases, in that order; junction bases with no gene match: 18. Germline assignment: CDR1 MNHEY and CDR2 SVGEGT. CDR3 nucleotide sequence: TGTGCCAGCAGTTATCCTTCCGACAGGGGCGGAGGGTGGACTGGGGCCAACGTCCTGACTTTC. Amino acid sequence: CASSYPSDRGGGWTGANVLTF.

The chain employs TRBV20-1 and TRBJ2-7; 7 nucleotides match TRBD1. The V gene's germline CDR1 is DFQATT and CDR2 SNEGSKA (reference sequence). The V gene end was trimmed by 3 bases and the J gene end by 3 bases; junction bases not matched to a gene: 8. The CDR3 is 14 amino acids. As DNA, the CDR3 is TGCAGTGCTAGGAATGGGAACAGGGGCTACGAGCAGTACTTC. As protein: CSARNGNRGYEQYF.

Here the CDR3 DNA reads TGTGCCAGCAGTTTGGTGGGGGTCACTGAAGCTTTCTTT. Its translation is CASSLVGVTEAFF. This chain links TRBV28 with TRBJ1-1; D is possibly TRBD1 (5 bases). CDR1 is MDHEN and CDR2 is SYDVKM in the germline V gene. This CDR3 is 13 amino acids long. V was clipped by 3 bases and J by 4 bases, with 9 bases between them. Full variable domain (outside the CDR3, taken from reference TRBV28 and TRBJ1-1): DVKVTQSSRYLVKRTGEKVFLECVQDMDHENMFWYRQDPGLGLRLIYFSYDVKMKEKGDIPEGYSVSREKKERFSLILESASTNQTSMYLCASSLVGVTEAFFGQGTRLTVV.

Here the CDR3 DNA reads TGTGCCAGCAGTCACGGGACTAGCGGGATAAAAGGGCATGAGCAGTTCTTC. This encodes CASSHGTSGIKGHEQFF. V and J are TRBV12-3 or TRBV12-4 and TRBJ2-1; 13 nucleotides agree with TRBD2. This CDR3 has 17 amino acids. The J segment lost 8 bases and the V segment lost 5 bases, leaving 12 bases of the junction unmatched.

V usage is TRBV12-3 or TRBV12-4 and J usage is TRBJ2-3, with a tentative D call TRBD1 (6 bases). Trimming shortened V by 9 bases and J by 3 bases, and 19 bases separated the two germline ends. There are 15 residues in the CDR3. The CDR3 loop is CASTVGGVGTDTQYF. CDR3 coding DNA: TGTGCCAGTACAGTAGGGGGAGTAGGGACAGATACGCAGTATTTT.

The chain joins TRBV7-2 to TRBJ1-2; D is possibly TRBD1 (6 bases). The CDR3 spans 17 residues. The V end lost 2 bases, the J end lost 5 bases, and 21 bases lay between the germline ends. Germline lookup yields CDR1 SGHTA and CDR2 FQGNSA. CDR3 DNA sequence: TGTGCCAGCAGCTTAACACCGGATGCAGGGGTGGAGTATGGCTACACCTTC. Amino acids: CASSLTPDAGVEYGYTF.

At least ten counts were recorded for this clonotype. CDR3 protein: CASSTGTGPDGQPQHF. Here the CDR3 DNA reads TGTGCCAGCAGTACTGGGACAGGCCCCGATGGTCAGCCCCAGCATTTT. The chain uses TRBV12-3 or TRBV12-4 and TRBJ1-5; TRBD1 matches at 8 bases. With 5 bases clipped from V and 6 bases from J, the junction kept 12 bases outside the gene matches. This CDR3 comprises 16 residues.

The chain couples TRBV7-2 to TRBJ2-6; no clear D gene. The CDR3 is 16 amino acids. The ends were cut back, 0 bases at V and 0 bases at J, with 6 bases in the middle. The germline V gene has CDR1 SGHTA and CDR2 FQGNSA. As DNA, the CDR3 is TGTGCCAGCAGCTTAGCGCCTCACTCTGGGGCCAACGTCCTGACTTTC. This translates into CASSLAPHSGANVLTF.

In its sample, this clonotype was seen many times. The rearrangement joins TRBV6-2 or TRBV6-3 to TRBJ1-5; no reliable D call. The CDR3 spans 13 residues. The ends were cut back, 2 bases at V and 7 bases at J, with 9 bases in the middle. Germline V lookup: CDR1 MNHEY, CDR2 SVGEGT. The CDR3 region is CASSYRAGQPQHF. Here the CDR3 DNA reads TGTGCCAGCAGTTACCGGGCTGGGCAGCCCCAGCATTTT.

This clonotype showed up just a few times. This rearrangement joins TRBV12-3 or TRBV12-4 to TRBJ2-2; the D call may be TRBD1 or TRBD2 (5 bases each). V lost 5 bases and J 2 bases, leaving 15 bases between the germline ends. The CDR3 consists of 16 residues. CDR3 sequence reads: CASSPPWDGNTGELFF. For the CDR3, the DNA is TGTGCCAGCAGTCCCCCCTGGGACGGAAACACCGGGGAGCTGTTTTTT.

This clonotype was counted many times. This chain uses TRBV15 with TRBJ2-1; D is possibly TRBD1 or TRBD2 (5 bases each). The CDR3 loop spans 14 amino acids. V lost 1 base and J 7 bases, leaving 11 bases between the germline ends. The germline V gene has CDR1 LNHNV and CDR2 YYDKDF (reference sequence). The DNA of the CDR3 is TGTGCCACCAGCAGAGTGGGGGAGAGGAATGAGCAGTTCTTC. Translating gives CATSRVGERNEQFF.

The chain couples TRBV4-1 to TRBJ1-1; D uncertain. CDR3 length equals 14 residues. The ends were cut back, 2 bases at V and 6 bases at J, with 13 bases in the middle. Per germline, CDR1 MGHRA and CDR2 YSYEKL. CDR3 sequence: CASSQSWTGAEAFF. DNA for the CDR3: TGCGCCAGCAGCCAATCTTGGACGGGCGCTGAAGCTTTCTTT.

This chain uses TRBV7-2 with TRBJ2-7; 9 nucleotides align to TRBD1. Germline CDR1 reads SGHTA; CDR2 reads FQGNSA. The CDR3 runs to 15 residues. The V segment lost 5 bases and the J segment 0 bases; nucleotides outside the gene matches: 5. Here the CDR3 reads CASSPTGGSSYEQYF. CDR3 in DNA: TGTGCCAGCAGCCCGACAGGGGGAAGCTCCTACGAGCAGTACTTC.

This clonotype showed up just a few times. The chain is built from TRBV5-6 and TRBJ2-3; TRBD1 agrees at 8 bases. This CDR3 contains 14 residues. V lost 4 bases and J lost 2; bases outside the gene matches: 3. Germline lookup yields CDR1 SGHDT and CDR2 YYEEEE. The CDR3 nucleotides read TGTGCCAGCAGCAGACAGGGGCCCACAGATACGCAGTATTTT. Translated, it gives CASSRQGPTDTQYF.

This clonotype appeared a few times. V usage is TRBV4-2 and J usage is TRBJ1-1; unclear D gene. From germline, CDR1 is LGHNA and CDR2 YNFKEQ. V lost 1 base to trimming and J lost 0 bases, with 9 bases between them. The CDR3 is made up of 15 amino acids. CDR3 in amino acids: CASSQAPGMNTEAFF. Here the CDR3 DNA reads TGTGCCAGCAGCCAAGCCCCCGGAATGAACACTGAAGCTTTCTTT.

The rearrangement joins TRBV5-1 to TRBJ2-1; perhaps TRBD2 as D (5 bases). Germline V lookup: CDR1 SGHRS, CDR2 YFSETQ. The CDR3 has 15 residues. Trimming pared 0 bases from V and 3 bases from J, leaving 10 bases between. CDR3 coding DNA: TGCGCCAGCAGCTTGGCCACAGACTACTACAATGAGCAGTTCTTC. It is translated as CASSLATDYYNEQFF.

A word on this clonotype: Compared with germline, one end of the junction differs, possibly owing to a read error. The J gene is TRBJ1-1, the V gene TRBV5-5, with D possibly matching TRBD1 (6 bases). Germline loops: CDR1 SGHKS, CDR2 YYEKEE (reference sequence). The CDR3 is 14 residues long. In DNA form, the CDR3 reads TGTGCCAGCAGCTTGGAGGCCAGGGACACTGAAGCTTTATTT. Its translation is CASSLEARDTEALF.

This clonotype was seen ten or more times. The chain combines TRBV4-2 with TRBJ1-1; possibly TRBD1 for D (5 bases). The CDR3 contains 13 residues. Trimming removed 0 bases from V and 10 bases from J, with 12 bases in between. Germline V gene sequence: CDR1 LGHNA, CDR2 YNFKEQ. Here the CDR3 DNA reads TGTGCCAGCAGCCAAGATCGGGGGATCGGAGCTTTCTTT. It yields the protein CASSQDRGIGAFF.

The V gene is TRBV6-5, the J gene TRBJ2-7; D is undetermined. The V end lost 2 bases, the J end lost 0 bases, and 8 bases lay between the germline ends. The CDR3 has 14 residues. Germline V CDR1 and CDR2: MNHEY, SVGAGI. CDR3 nucleotide sequence: TGTGCCAGCAGTTACGGTGCGGCCTCCTACGAGCAGTACTTC. It specifies CASSYGAASYEQYF.

This clonotype was counted only a few times. This chain connects TRBV5-1 to TRBJ1-2; D not resolved. This CDR3 is 16 amino acids long. From germline, CDR1 is SGHRS and CDR2 YFSETQ. V shed 0 bases and J shed 1 base, with 13 bases lying between them. CDR3 loop: CASSLGSGSNNYGYTF. For the CDR3, the DNA is TGCGCCAGCAGCTTGGGCTCAGGAAGTAATAACTATGGCTACACCTTC.

This clonotype occurred a few times. CDR3 residues: CASSFRWDRSNYGYTF. In DNA form, the CDR3 reads TGTGCCAGCAGCTTCAGGTGGGACAGGAGCAACTATGGCTACACCTTC. The chain carries TRBV5-5 and TRBJ1-2; 8 nucleotides align to TRBD1. V lost 2 bases, J lost 2 bases, and 8 bases stayed unmatched. Germline lookup yields CDR1 SGHKS and CDR2 YYEKEE (reference sequence). CDR3 length equals 16 residues.

This clonotype was seen repeatedly, ten times or more. The chain couples TRBV11-2 to TRBJ1-1; tentative D call: TRBD1 (6 bases). With 5 bases removed from V and 7 bases from J, the gap between germline ends came to 14 bases. CDR1 is SGHAT, CDR2 FQNNGV, per germline. The CDR3 is made up of 13 amino acids. Here the CDR3 DNA reads TGTGCCAGCAGCCCTTACAGGGTTAATGAAGCTTTCTTT. Protein product: CASSPYRVNEAFF.

At least ten counts were recorded for this clonotype. This chain uses TRBV15 with TRBJ1-5; 10 bases match TRBD1. CDR3 length equals 19 residues. V lost 0 bases, J lost 2 bases, and 10 bases stayed unmatched. Germline CDR1 and CDR2: LNHNV and YYDKDF (reference sequence). CDR3 sequence reads: CATSRDRRGQGYGNQPQHF. The CDR3 DNA is TGTGCCACCAGCAGAGATCGTCGGGGACAGGGGTATGGCAATCAGCCCCAGCATTTT.